The 21 T cell receptor beta chains below come from one sample, sequenced in a study of post-analysis software for immune sequencing data (dated by TCRdb to between 2014 and 2016). No antigen has been assigned to these receptors. General findings and caveats noted by the study authors: Significantly higher frequencies in patients than in controls were found for roughly 5 TRBV segments, including TRBV5-6, TRBV5-1 and TRBV20-1.

Library prep was done by PCR. These reads were obtained on an Illumina HiSeq 2500. To reduce PCR and sequencing biases, unique molecular identifiers were built into the TCR beta cDNA libraries. The public reads were reprocessed in TCRdb via fastp at Q25 and MiXCR, keeping in-frame beta chains. Rows are unified per CDR3 protein, each entry keeping the most common DNA and genes. The sample table lists 700,000 to 900,000 distinct CDR3 sequences, 46% of them with a count of one. The ten largest clones capture 4.9% of the sample. The sample taken for sequencing was blood. All receptors derive from a girl aged 10-17 years with multiple sclerosis.

The rearrangement links TRBV20-1 to TRBJ2-5; D possibly corresponds to TRBD1 (5 bases). Germline values: CDR1 DFQATT, CDR2 SNEGSKA (reference sequence). Trimming cost V 2 bases and J 5 bases, with 12 bases left between them. The CDR3 consists of 13 residues. CDR3 loop: CSARTTEWETQYF. As DNA, the CDR3 is TGCAGTGCTAGAACGACAGAATGGGAGACCCAGTACTTC.

This clonotype was observed a few times. The chain uses TRBV7-2 and TRBJ2-5, with 7 bases aligning to TRBD1. The CDR3 covers 14 residues. The V segment lost 4 bases and the J segment 5 bases; nucleotides outside the gene matches: 7. CDR1 SGHTA and CDR2 FQGNSA come from the germline V gene. The CDR3 protein is CASSYRGSMETQYF. As DNA, the CDR3 is TGTGCCAGCAGCTACAGGGGCAGCATGGAGACCCAGTACTTC.

There are a few counts of this clonotype. The chain employs TRBV12-3 or TRBV12-4 and TRBJ1-2; the D gene is possibly TRBD1 (6 bases). V lost 4 bases and J 2 bases, leaving 14 bases between the germline ends. This CDR3 contains 15 residues. DNA of the CDR3: TGTGCCAGCAGTTACTCCGGAACAGGGAACTATGGCTACACCTTC. It yields the protein CASSYSGTGNYGYTF.

The chain carries TRBV7-2 and TRBJ1-5; the match to TRBD1 covers 7 bases. CDR1 is SGHTA and CDR2 is FQGNSA in the germline V gene. The CDR3 consists of 16 residues. The J segment lost 7 bases and the V segment lost 2 bases, leaving 11 bases of the junction unmatched. The CDR3 nucleotides read TGTGCCAGCAGCTTATCAGTGAGACAGGGATGGCAGCCCCAGCATTTT. Translated: CASSLSVRQGWQPQHF.

This chain uses TRBV20-1 with TRBJ2-3, with TRBD2 matching 7 bases. Germline trimming cut 0 bases from V and 2 bases from J; bases unmatched to any gene: 8. The CDR3 sequence is 16 residues long. Germline CDR1 DFQATT, CDR2 SNEGSKA (reference sequence). CDR3 bases: TGCAGTGCTAGAGATCTCCTAGCGGCAACCACAGATACGCAGTATTTT. It specifies CSARDLLAATTDTQYF.

This chain connects TRBV6-1 to TRBJ2-5; TRBD2 matches 9 bases. This CDR3 is built from 14 residues. V was pared by 0 bases and J by 13 bases, with 9 bases of the junction left unmatched. Germline loops: CDR1 MNHNS, CDR2 SASEGT. In nucleotides, the CDR3 is TGTGCCAGCAGTGAAGCCCTTATAGCGGGAGAACCGTACTTC. Translated, it gives CASSEALIAGEPYF.

The chain is built from TRBV6-2 or TRBV6-3 and TRBJ2-5; D gene ambiguous. V was cut by 6 bases and J by 2 bases, with 22 bases left in between. The CDR3 covers 17 residues. Germline CDR1 reads MNHEY; CDR2 reads SVGEGT. CDR3 coding DNA: TGTGCCAGCAGCCATAAGACATGGCGCTCTCCTCAAGAGACCCAGTACTTC. It yields the protein CASSHKTWRSPQETQYF.

This clonotype showed up just once. This sequence joins TRBV7-6 and TRBJ2-7; 9 bases are a match to TRBD1. The CDR3 runs 14 residues. V shed 6 bases, J shed 5 bases, and the junction held 8 bases outside the gene matches. Germline V gene sequence: CDR1 SGHVS, CDR2 FNYEAQ. Here the CDR3 reads CASSPGTGRDEQYF. The CDR3, as DNA: TGTGCCAGCAGTCCTGGGACAGGGAGGGACGAGCAGTACTTC.

This rearrangement joins TRBV7-8 to TRBJ2-7; D is ambiguous. The CDR3 has 16 residues. Germline V gene sequence: CDR1 SGHVS, CDR2 FQNEAQ. The V gene lost 4 bases and the J gene lost 2 bases, with 18 bases spanning the gap. The DNA for the CDR3 is TGTGCCAGCAGCTCCCCGTCACTAATCGTTCCCTACGAGCAGTACTTC. Protein sequence: CASSSPSLIVPYEQYF.

This clonotype has more than one count but fewer than ten. V is TRBV29-1 and J is TRBJ2-1, with no clear D. This CDR3 is built from 13 residues. From germline, CDR1 is SQVTM and CDR2 ANQGSEA. V lost 2 bases and J lost 5, with 10 bases in between. This CDR3 reads CSVEYASHNEQFF. CDR3 bases: TGCAGCGTTGAATACGCATCCCACAATGAGCAGTTCTTC.

This clonotype has just a few counts. The chain carries TRBV7-3 and TRBJ2-5, with 9 bases that match TRBD2. The CDR3 is 14 residues long. Germline-derived CDR1 and CDR2 are SGHTA and FQGTGA. The J segment lost 11 bases and the V segment lost 3 bases, leaving 10 bases of the junction unmatched. CDR3 protein: CASSFGGRAGEQYF. CDR3 in DNA: TGTGCCAGCAGCTTCGGCGGGAGGGCCGGAGAGCAGTACTTC.

This clonotype was counted a few times. The chain employs TRBV7-9 and TRBJ2-7; 10 bases fit TRBD2. The V gene end was trimmed by 3 bases and the J gene end by 0 bases; junction bases not matched to a gene: 8. The CDR3 is 17 residues long. Germline CDR1 SEHNR, CDR2 FQNEAQ (reference sequence). The CDR3 nucleotides read TGTGCCAGCAGCTTGGGGACTAGCGCCCTTAGCTCCTACGAGCAGTACTTC. As protein: CASSLGTSALSSYEQYF.

The genes are TRBV20-1 and TRBJ1-1; the D is unclear. This CDR3 comprises 13 residues. The V gene lost 6 bases and the J gene lost 1 base, with 12 bases spanning the gap. The germline V gene has CDR1 DFQATT and CDR2 SNEGSKA (reference sequence). This CDR3 reads CSANGRGNTEAFF. For the CDR3, the DNA is TGCAGTGCGAACGGACGGGGGAACACTGAAGCTTTCTTT.

The table lists this clonotype with a few counts. The chain joins TRBV7-9 to TRBJ1-1, with D possibly being TRBD1 (5 bases). Germline V gene data show CDR1 as SEHNR and CDR2 as FQNEAQ (reference sequence). The CDR3 has 15 residues. Trimming removed 3 bases from V and 2 bases from J, with 13 bases in between. CDR3 in DNA: TGTGCCAGCAGCTTGGCAGGGAACTTTAACACTGAAGCTTTCTTT. It is translated as CASSLAGNFNTEAFF.

In the case of this clonotype: Relative to the germline gene, one junction end is altered; a read error may explain this. The genes are TRBV29-1 and TRBJ1-1; D ambiguous. The CDR3 covers 16 residues. CDR1 and CDR2 (germline): SQVTM, ANQGSEA. In nucleotides, the CDR3 is TGCAGCGTGGAAGATCGGAGGACCCCGAAGAGCACTGAAGCTTTCTTT. Amino acids: CSVEDRRTPKSTEAFF.

The rearrangement links TRBV29-1 to TRBJ2-2; TRBD1 matches 8 bases. The CDR3 covers 13 residues. Germline CDR1 is SQVTM and CDR2 is ANQGSEA. Trimming cost V 6 bases and J 8 bases; bases outside gene matches: 8. The CDR3 DNA is TGCAGCGTCCCGGACAGGGCCAAGGGGGAGCTGTTTTTT. Translated, it gives CSVPDRAKGELFF.

The chain links TRBV10-3 to TRBJ1-4, with 7 positions matching TRBD1. V gave up 2 bases and J gave up 7 bases; unmatched junction bases: 7. The CDR3 is made up of 15 amino acids. Per germline, CDR1 ENHRY and CDR2 SYGVKD. CDR3 in DNA: TGTGCCATCAGTGAGGGAGACAGGGAACGTGAAAAACTGTTTTTT. Amino acid sequence: CAISEGDREREKLFF.

The gene calls are TRBV7-2 and TRBJ2-5; 7 nucleotides match TRBD1. Trimming removed 3 bases from V and 4 bases from J; junction bases left unmatched: 2. The CDR3 runs 13 residues. From germline, CDR1 is SGHTA and CDR2 FQGNSA. The CDR3 region has the DNA TGTGCCAGCAGCTTCAAGGGGGCAGAGACCCAGTACTTC. Its translation: CASSFKGAETQYF.

The chain uses TRBV29-1 and TRBJ2-3; the D gene is possibly TRBD2 (5 bases). This CDR3 is 14 amino acids long. Trimming shortened V by 4 bases and J by 3 bases, and 14 bases separated the two germline ends. Germline CDR1 SQVTM, CDR2 ANQGSEA. In DNA form, the CDR3 reads TGCAGCGTTGTTCGAGGGAGTGGTACAGATACGCAGTATTTT. Its translation: CSVVRGSGTDTQYF.

This clonotype appeared a few times. The chain is built from TRBV7-9 and TRBJ2-5; D unresolved. Germline V gene data show CDR1 as SEHNR and CDR2 as FQNEAQ (reference sequence). This CDR3 spans 14 amino acids. The V and J ends lost 5 bases and 2 bases respectively, with 12 bases between them. This chain's CDR3 is CASSQVGMQETQYF. The CDR3 bases are TGTGCCAGCAGCCAGGTGGGGATGCAAGAGACCCAGTACTTC.

This rearrangement joins TRBV6-6 to TRBJ1-5; D is unresolved. From germline, CDR1 is MNHNY and CDR2 SVGAGI (reference sequence). This CDR3 contains 14 residues. With 7 bases removed from V and 0 bases from J, the gap between germline ends came to 10 bases. The CDR3 DNA reads TGTGCCAGCACCCAGGAATATAGCAATCAGCCCCAGCATTTT. The encoded protein is CASTQEYSNQPQHF.